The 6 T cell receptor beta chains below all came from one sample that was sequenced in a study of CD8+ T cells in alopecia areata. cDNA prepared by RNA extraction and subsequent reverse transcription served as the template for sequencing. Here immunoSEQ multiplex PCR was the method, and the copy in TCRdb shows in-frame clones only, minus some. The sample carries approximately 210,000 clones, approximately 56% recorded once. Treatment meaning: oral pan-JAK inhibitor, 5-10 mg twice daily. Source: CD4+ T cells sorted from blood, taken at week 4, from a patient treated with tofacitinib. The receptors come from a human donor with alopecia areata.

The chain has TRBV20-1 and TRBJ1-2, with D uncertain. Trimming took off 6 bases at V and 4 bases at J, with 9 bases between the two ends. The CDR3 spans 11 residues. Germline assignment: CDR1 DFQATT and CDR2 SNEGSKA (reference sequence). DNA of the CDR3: TGCAGTGCAGGACGGACCTATGGCTACACCTTC. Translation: CSAGRTYGYTF.

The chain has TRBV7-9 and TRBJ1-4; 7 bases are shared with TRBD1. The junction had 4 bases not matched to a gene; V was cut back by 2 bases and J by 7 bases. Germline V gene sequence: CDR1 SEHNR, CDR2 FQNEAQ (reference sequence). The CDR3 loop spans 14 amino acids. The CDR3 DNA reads TGTGCCAGCAGCTTAATCGGGACAGCTGAAAAACTGTTTTTT. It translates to CASSLIGTAEKLFF.

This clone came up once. CDR3 nucleotide sequence: TGTGCCTGGGACAGGGGGGCGAACACTGAAGCTTTCTTT. Protein product: CAWDRGANTEAFF. The rearrangement joins TRBV30 to TRBJ1-1, with TRBD1 identical over 9 bases. Unmatched junction bases numbered 2, after V lost 5 bases and J lost 1 base. CDR3 size: 13 residues. Germline assignment: CDR1 GTSNPN and CDR2 SVGIG (reference sequence).

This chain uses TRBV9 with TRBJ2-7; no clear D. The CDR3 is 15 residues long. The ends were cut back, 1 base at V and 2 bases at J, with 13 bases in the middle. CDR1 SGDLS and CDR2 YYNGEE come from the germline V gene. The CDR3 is CASSVSVGPTYEQYF. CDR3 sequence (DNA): TGTGCCAGCAGCGTATCTGTAGGTCCTACCTACGAGCAGTACTTC.

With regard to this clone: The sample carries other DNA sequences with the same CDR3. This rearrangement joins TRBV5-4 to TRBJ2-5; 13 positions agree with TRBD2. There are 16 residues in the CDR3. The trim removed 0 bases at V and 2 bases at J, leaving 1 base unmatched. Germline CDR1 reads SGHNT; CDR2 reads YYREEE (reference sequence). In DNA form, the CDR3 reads TGTGCCAGCAGCTTGGGACTAGCGGGGGGACAAGAGACCCAGTACTTC. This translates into CASSLGLAGGQETQYF.

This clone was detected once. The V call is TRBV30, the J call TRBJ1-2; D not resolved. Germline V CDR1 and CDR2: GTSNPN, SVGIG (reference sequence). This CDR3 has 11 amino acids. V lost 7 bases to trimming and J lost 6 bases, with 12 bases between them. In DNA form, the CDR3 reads TGTGCCTATCGACATCATAATGGCTACACCTTC. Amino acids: CAYRHHNGYTF.